This T cell receptor beta chain was found in a study of a mutant IDH1 vaccine in newly diagnosed glioma. This table comes from immunoSEQ multiplex PCR, and its TCRdb copy is limited to in-frame clones, with some not included. The profile shows about 60,000 clones, 84% of them singletons. Time point described: week 5, during vaccination. Vaccine doses each comprised 300 ug of mutant IDH1 20-mer peptide, with topical imiquimod. New WHO grade 3 or 4 IDH1-mutant, ATRX-lost astrocytomas were present in all donors. This CDR3 contains 15 residues. The V end was cut by 6 bases, the J end by 2 bases, with 16 bases between. The germline CDR1 and CDR2 sequences are MNHEY and SMNVEV (reference sequence). In regard to this clone: Its antigen remains unknown.

This sample comprised PBMCs, obtained from a glioma patient whose treatment included an IDH1 peptide vaccine. The receptor comes from a woman between 45 and 60 years old with glioma. The chain joins TRBV27 to TRBJ1-2; D unresolved. DNA of the CDR3: TGTGCCAGCAGCTCCCTCGAGGGCTTAAACTATGGCTACACCTTC. As protein: CASSSLEGLNYGYTF.